This entry lists 24 T cell receptor beta chains sequenced from one sample in a study of blood T cell repertoires in COVID-19 (dated by TCRdb to the early 2020s). The library relied on the immunoSEQ multiplex PCR assay. As stored in TCRdb, this immuneACCESS dataset retains in-frame rearrangements with V and J assigned. A fraction of the clones does not appear; measured against another copy, unresolved V genes explain less than half of the discrepancy, and the remainder lacks a known reason. Recorded for this sample are 25,000 or so clones; around 90% of them occurred a single time. The ten largest account for approximately 10% of the sample. Sequencing used peripheral blood. Source of these receptors: an older man with acute or convalescent COVID-19.

The chain links TRBV11-2 to TRBJ2-2; 11 bases align to TRBD2. V was pared by 5 bases and J by 7 bases, with 6 bases of the junction left unmatched. The CDR3 is made up of 15 amino acids. Germline assignment: CDR1 SGHAT and CDR2 FQNNGV. In nucleotides, the CDR3 is TGTGCCAGCAGCCCGGGACTAGCGGTTATCGGGGAGCTGTTTTTT. The encoded protein is CASSPGLAVIGELFF. Full variable domain (remainder filled in from reference TRBV11-2 and TRBJ2-2): EAGVAQSPRYKIIEKRQSVAFWCNPISGHATLYWYQQILGQGPKLLIQFQNNGVVDDSQLPKDRFSAERLKGVDSTLKIQPAKLEDSAVYLCASSPGLAVIGELFFGEGSRLTVL.

This chain links TRBV5-1 with TRBJ1-1, with D possibly matching TRBD1 (5 bases). There are 14 residues in the CDR3. Per germline, CDR1 SGHRS and CDR2 YFSETQ. V lost 1 base to trimming and J lost 0 bases, with 7 bases between them. The CDR3 here is CASSLRTLNTEAFF. The DNA of the CDR3 is TGCGCCAGCAGCTTGCGGACACTGAACACTGAAGCTTTCTTT.

The chain employs TRBV2 and TRBJ2-7; TRBD1 might be the D (9 bases). V was clipped by 11 bases and J by 1 base, with 18 bases between them. From germline, CDR1 is SNHLY and CDR2 FYNNEI. This CDR3 has 14 residues. The CDR3 nucleotides are TGTGCCTCCGGGAGGGACAGGGAATCCTACGAGCAGTACTTC. Its protein product is CASGRDRESYEQYF.

The rearrangement uses TRBV7-3 and TRBJ1-1; 9 bases align to TRBD1. The length of the CDR3 is 13 residues. Germline CDR1 SGHTA, CDR2 FQGTGA. V trimming: 5 bases; J trimming: 5 bases; junction bases outside the gene matches: 3. CDR3 in DNA: TGTGCCAGCAGCCTCGGACAGGGGACTGAAGCTTTCTTT. Protein sequence: CASSLGQGTEAFF.

This clone was observed a single time. The V call is TRBV3-1 (or the pseudogene TRBV3-2), the J call TRBJ2-3; D might be TRBD2 (5 bases). V was clipped by 2 bases and J by 6 bases, with 6 bases between them. Germline CDR1 is LGHDT and CDR2 is YNNKEL (reference sequence). This CDR3 contains 12 residues. The CDR3 here is CASSQSGDTQYF. Written as DNA, the CDR3 is TGTGCCAGCAGCCAATCGGGGGATACGCAGTATTTT.

The V gene is TRBV7-9, the J gene TRBJ1-5; TRBD1 matches at 8 bases. With 5 bases clipped from V and 5 bases from J, the junction kept 11 bases outside the gene matches. Per the germline V gene, CDR1 is SEHNR and CDR2 is FQNEAQ (reference sequence). The CDR3 is made up of 16 amino acids. In DNA form, the CDR3 reads TGTGCCAGCAGCAATCAGGGGGCTCTTGAGGATCAGCCCCAGCATTTT. Amino acids: CASSNQGALEDQPQHF.

The chain combines TRBV27 with TRBJ1-5; 7 bases are a match to TRBD1. The germline V gene has CDR1 MNHEY and CDR2 SMNVEV (reference sequence). V trimming: 4 bases; J trimming: 9 bases; junction bases outside the gene matches: 3. The CDR3 length is 12 residues. The CDR3 coding sequence is TGTGCCAGCAGTTCGTCAGGGGGGCCCCAGCATTTT. This codes for CASSSSGGPQHF.

V and J are TRBV29-1 and TRBJ2-3; 10 bases map to TRBD2. The CDR3 loop spans 14 amino acids. Unmatched junction bases numbered 2, after V lost 5 bases and J lost 0 bases. Germline V CDR1 and CDR2: SQVTM, ANQGSEA. CDR3 region: CSVRTSGSTDTQYF. DNA for the CDR3: TGCAGCGTTCGGACTAGCGGCAGCACAGATACGCAGTATTTT.

V gene TRBV5-4 combines with J gene TRBJ2-1; 10 nucleotides align to TRBD2. CDR1 and CDR2 (germline): SGHNT, YYREEE (reference sequence). This CDR3 contains 15 residues. V was clipped by 5 bases and J by 2 bases; unmatched bases: 4. CDR3 DNA sequence: TGTGCCAGCAGTAGAGCGGGAGGGCCCTACAATGAGCAGTTCTTC. It encodes CASSRAGGPYNEQFF.

V gene TRBV18 combines with J gene TRBJ1-2; 8 bases are shared with TRBD1. From germline, CDR1 is KGHSH and CDR2 LQKENI. V was clipped by 3 bases and J by 2 bases; unmatched bases: 8. This CDR3 has 16 amino acids. CDR3 sequence: CASSPSQGATNYGYTF. The DNA for the CDR3 is TGTGCCAGCTCACCCTCTCAGGGGGCGACGAACTATGGCTACACCTTC.

This clone qualifies as medium-sized. The germline gene is not matched at one end of the junction; a read error may be the cause. This CDR3 is also generated by other DNA sequences in the sample. The chain links TRBV9 to TRBJ2-5; 9 positions agree with TRBD2. Germline-derived CDR1 and CDR2 are SGDLS and YYNGEE. The CDR3 covers 15 residues. CDR3 DNA sequence: TGCGCCCGCCGCGGCGGGGGGGGGCCCCAAGAGACCCAGTACTTC. Protein sequence: CARRGGGGPQETQYF.

This clone has only a few counts. This sequence joins TRBV5-1 and TRBJ2-7, with D maybe TRBD2 (6 bases). This CDR3 region has 13 residues. CDR1 and CDR2 from the germline V gene are SGHRS and YFSETQ. Trimming left V 3 bases short and J 5 bases short, with 12 bases between. The CDR3 nucleotides read TGCGCCAGCAGCTCTAGAGGACTACACGAGCAGTACTTC. This codes for CASSSRGLHEQYF. The full variable domain, with the rest looked up from reference TRBV5-1 and TRBJ2-7, is KAGVTQTPRYLIKTRGQQVTLSCSPISGHRSVSWYQQTPGQGLQFLFEYFSETQRNKGNFPGRFSGRQFSNSRSEMNVSTLELGDSALYLCASSSRGLHEQYFGPGTRLTVT.

This clone was detected once. This chain joins TRBV19 and TRBJ2-2, with a possible D match to TRBD2 (5 bases). The CDR3 has 13 amino acids. The V gene lost 4 bases and the J gene lost 6 bases, with 9 bases spanning the gap. Germline V gene lookup returns CDR1 LNHDA and CDR2 SQIVND (reference sequence). The CDR3 DNA reads TGTGCCAGTAGTAGGGGAGCGGCCGGGGAGCTGTTTTTT. It specifies CASSRGAAGELFF.

The V call is TRBV27, the J call TRBJ2-2; the match to TRBD2 covers 11 bases. In germline, CDR1 is MNHEY, CDR2 SMNVEV (reference sequence). This CDR3 spans 15 amino acids. V lost 3 bases to trimming and J lost 6 bases; unmatched junction nucleotides: 3. CDR3: CASSFQLAGAGELFF. As DNA, the CDR3 is TGTGCCAGCAGTTTCCAACTAGCGGGAGCCGGGGAGCTGTTTTTT.

The V call is TRBV28, the J call TRBJ2-6; 8 bases match TRBD1. Germline lookup yields CDR1 MDHEN and CDR2 SYDVKM. The CDR3 loop spans 17 amino acids. V lost 6 bases, J lost 0 bases, and 7 bases stayed unmatched. CDR3 region: CASSPGTGRSGANVLTF. The CDR3 nucleotides are TGTGCCAGCAGCCCTGGGACAGGACGCTCTGGGGCCAACGTCCTGACTTTC.

The sample holds a few counts of this clone. The gene calls are TRBV6-5 and TRBJ1-1; 7 nucleotides match TRBD1. Germline loops: CDR1 MNHEY, CDR2 SVGAGI. With V trimmed by 4 bases and J by 11 bases, 16 bases remained unmatched. The CDR3 has 15 amino acids. CDR3 protein: CASSWGGTDYDGAFF. DNA for the CDR3: TGTGCCAGCAGTTGGGGTGGGACAGACTATGATGGGGCTTTCTTT.

CDR3 sequence reads: CASSQEGQALASQHF. The DNA for the CDR3 is TGTGCCAGCAGCCAAGAGGGGCAGGCGCTGGCGTCCCAGCATTTT. This rearrangement joins TRBV4-2 to TRBJ1-5; the D gene is possibly TRBD1 (5 bases). Trimming left V 0 bases short and J 11 bases short, with 17 bases between. CDR1 LGHNA and CDR2 YNFKEQ come from the germline V gene. This CDR3 has 15 amino acids.

This sequence joins TRBV6-2 or TRBV6-3 and TRBJ2-2; TRBD2 matches 8 bases. The CDR3 runs 13 residues. Germline V gene data show CDR1 as MNHEY and CDR2 as SVGEGT. V gave up 5 bases and J gave up 5 bases; unmatched junction bases: 1. The CDR3 DNA sequence: TGTGCCAGCAGTCGGGAGGGGACCGGGGAGCTGTTTTTT. Translating gives CASSREGTGELFF.

V gene TRBV9 combines with J gene TRBJ1-3; weak D call: TRBD1 (5 bases). The CDR3 runs 14 residues. Germline CDR1 SGDLS, CDR2 YYNGEE. Trimming removed 3 bases at V and 4 bases at J, with 11 bases between. CDR3 amino acids: CASSAQVLGNTIYF. The CDR3 DNA reads as TGTGCCAGCAGCGCACAGGTCCTGGGAAACACCATATATTTT.

V and J are TRBV27 and TRBJ2-7, with 9 bases matching TRBD1. Germline V CDR1 and CDR2: MNHEY, SMNVEV (reference sequence). This CDR3 has 16 amino acids. J lost 3 bases, V lost 1 base, and 7 bases had no gene match. CDR3 in amino acids: CASSLLGQGTDYEQYF. As DNA, the CDR3 is TGTGCCAGCAGTTTATTGGGACAGGGCACTGACTACGAGCAGTACTTC.

The J gene is TRBJ1-1, the V gene TRBV5-1; D is undetermined. Trimming took 1 base from V and 5 from J, leaving 15 bases between them. From germline, CDR1 is SGHRS and CDR2 YFSETQ. The CDR3 consists of 15 residues. CDR3 DNA sequence: TGCGCCAGCAGCTTGCTAACAGAAGGAGGAACTGAAGCTTTCTTT. Encoded protein: CASSLLTEGGTEAFF.

This clone was observed once. The gene calls are TRBV5-1 and TRBJ1-2; possible D gene TRBD1, 5 bases. Deletions cut 4 bases from V and 3 bases from J, with 13 bases between. This CDR3 has 14 amino acids. The germline V gene encodes CDR1 SGHRS and CDR2 YFSETQ. CDR3 sequence: CASSPGRGDYGYTF. CDR3 bases: TGCGCCAGCAGCCCGGGACGGGGGGACTATGGCTACACCTTC.

The chain couples TRBV4-2 to TRBJ2-2, with TRBD2 identical over 7 bases. CDR3 size: 18 residues. Germline assignment: CDR1 LGHNA and CDR2 YNFKEQ. Unmatched junction bases numbered 7, after V lost 0 bases and J lost 0 bases. The CDR3 nucleotides read TGTGCCAGCAGCCAAGATCGGGGCCTAGCGGCGAACACCGGGGAGCTGTTTTTT. Protein sequence: CASSQDRGLAANTGELFF.

V and J are TRBV7-2 and TRBJ1-4, with no clear D. The CDR3 is 14 amino acids. Trimming removed 3 bases from V and 0 bases from J, with 5 bases in between. The V gene's germline CDR1 is SGHTA and CDR2 FQGNSA. DNA of the CDR3: TGTGCCAGCAGCTTGGCCGCAACTAATGAAAAACTGTTTTTT. Its translation: CASSLAATNEKLFF.